This T cell receptor beta chain came from a study of blood T cell repertoires in COVID-19. The V and J ends lost 5 bases and 2 bases respectively, with 14 bases between them. Germline CDR1 SGHNT, CDR2 YYREEE (reference sequence). This CDR3 comprises 14 residues. Original handling: Reference gene primer amplification yielded estimated nucleated cell counts. Generated by immunoSEQ multiplex PCR, the TCRdb table keeps only in-frame clones and is missing some. V, J and clone size were drawn from that table, and D and trimming were deduced from the DNA. The sample has roughly 250,000 clones, around nine tenths seen once.

This sequence joins TRBV5-4 and TRBJ2-7, with D tentatively TRBD1 (5 bases). This clonotype was sampled from a middle-aged man who had recovered from COVID-19. Sequencing was performed on peripheral blood. CDR3 region: CASRRDSQAYEQYF. Here the CDR3 DNA reads TGTGCCAGCAGGCGTGACAGCCAAGCCTACGAGCAGTACTTC.